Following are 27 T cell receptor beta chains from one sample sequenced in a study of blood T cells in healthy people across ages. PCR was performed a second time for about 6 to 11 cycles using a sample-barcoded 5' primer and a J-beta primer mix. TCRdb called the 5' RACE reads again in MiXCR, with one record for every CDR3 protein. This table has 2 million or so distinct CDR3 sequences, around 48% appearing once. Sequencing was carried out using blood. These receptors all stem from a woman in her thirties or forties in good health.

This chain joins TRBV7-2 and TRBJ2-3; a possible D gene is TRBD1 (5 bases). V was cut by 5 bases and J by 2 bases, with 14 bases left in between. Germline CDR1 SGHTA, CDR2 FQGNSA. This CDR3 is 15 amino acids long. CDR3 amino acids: CASSRSWGPTDTQYF. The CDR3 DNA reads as TGTGCCAGCAGCCGTAGCTGGGGCCCCACAGATACGCAGTATTTT.

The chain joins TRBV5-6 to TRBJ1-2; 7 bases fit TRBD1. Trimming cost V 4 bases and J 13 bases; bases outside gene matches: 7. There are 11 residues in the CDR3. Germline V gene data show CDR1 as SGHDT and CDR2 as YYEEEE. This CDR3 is CASSRQGEGTF. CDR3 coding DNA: TGTGCCAGCAGCAGACAGGGTGAAGGCACCTTC.

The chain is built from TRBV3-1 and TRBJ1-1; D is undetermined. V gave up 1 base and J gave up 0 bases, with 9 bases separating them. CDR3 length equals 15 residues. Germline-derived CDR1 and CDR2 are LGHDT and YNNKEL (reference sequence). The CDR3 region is CASSQGAQMNTEAFF. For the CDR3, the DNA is TGTGCCAGCAGCCAAGGGGCGCAAATGAACACTGAAGCTTTCTTT.

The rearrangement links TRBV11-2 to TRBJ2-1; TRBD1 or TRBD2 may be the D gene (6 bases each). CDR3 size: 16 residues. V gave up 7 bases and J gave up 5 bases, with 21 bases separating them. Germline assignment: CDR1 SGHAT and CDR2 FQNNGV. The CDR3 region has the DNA TGTGCCAGCACCCTAGAGGGGGGCAGTAAACACAATGAGCAGTTCTTC. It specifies CASTLEGGSKHNEQFF.

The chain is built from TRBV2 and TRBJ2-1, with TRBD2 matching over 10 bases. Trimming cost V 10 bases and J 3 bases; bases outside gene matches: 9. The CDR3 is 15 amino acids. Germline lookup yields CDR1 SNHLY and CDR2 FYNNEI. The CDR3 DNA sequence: TGTGCCACCGAACTAGCGGGGAGTCTCTACAATGAGCAGTTCTTC. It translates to CATELAGSLYNEQFF.

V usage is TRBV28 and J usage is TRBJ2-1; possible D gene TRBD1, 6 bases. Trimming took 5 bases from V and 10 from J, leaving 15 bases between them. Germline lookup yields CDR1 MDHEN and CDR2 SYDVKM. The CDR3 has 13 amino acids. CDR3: CASSATTGSEQFF. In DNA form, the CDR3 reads TGTGCCAGCAGTGCGACGACAGGCTCCGAGCAGTTCTTC.

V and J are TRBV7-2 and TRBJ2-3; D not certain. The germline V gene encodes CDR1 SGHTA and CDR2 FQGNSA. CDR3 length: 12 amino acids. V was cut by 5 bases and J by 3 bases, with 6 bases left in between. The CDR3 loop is CASSIFTDTQYF. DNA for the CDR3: TGTGCCAGCAGCATCTTTACAGATACGCAGTATTTT.

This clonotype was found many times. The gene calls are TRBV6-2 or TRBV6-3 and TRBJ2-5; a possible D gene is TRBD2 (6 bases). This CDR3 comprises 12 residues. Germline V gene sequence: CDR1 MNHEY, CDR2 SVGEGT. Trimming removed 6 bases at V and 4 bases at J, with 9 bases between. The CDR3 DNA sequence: TGTGCCAGCAGCCGGGGACTAGAGACCCAGTACTTC. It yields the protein CASSRGLETQYF.

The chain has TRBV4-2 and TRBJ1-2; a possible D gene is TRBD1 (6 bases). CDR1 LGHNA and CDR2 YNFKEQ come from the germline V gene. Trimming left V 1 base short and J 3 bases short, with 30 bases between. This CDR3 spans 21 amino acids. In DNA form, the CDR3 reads TGTGCCAGCAGCCAAGCCGGACCAAACCCATCATTCGGGGGGCGCCACTATGGCTACACCTTC. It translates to CASSQAGPNPSFGGRHYGYTF.

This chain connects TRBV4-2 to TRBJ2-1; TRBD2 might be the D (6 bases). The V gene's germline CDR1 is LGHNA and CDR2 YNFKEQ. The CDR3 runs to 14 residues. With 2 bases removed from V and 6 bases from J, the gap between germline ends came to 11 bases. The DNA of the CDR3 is TGTGCCAGCAGCCAAAGTGGAGGGGCCAATGAGCAGTTCTTC. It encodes CASSQSGGANEQFF.

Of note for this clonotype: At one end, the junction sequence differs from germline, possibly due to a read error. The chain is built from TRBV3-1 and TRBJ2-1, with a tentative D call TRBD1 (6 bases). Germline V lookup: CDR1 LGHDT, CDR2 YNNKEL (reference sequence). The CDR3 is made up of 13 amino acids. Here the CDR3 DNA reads TGTGCCTGCAGCCAGGGGAAGGTGTATGAGCAGTTCTTC. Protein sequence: CACSQGKVYEQFF.

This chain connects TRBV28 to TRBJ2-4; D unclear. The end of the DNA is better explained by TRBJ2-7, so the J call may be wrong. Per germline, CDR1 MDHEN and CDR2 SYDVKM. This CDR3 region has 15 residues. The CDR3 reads CASSLLSPDLGEQYF. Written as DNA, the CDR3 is TGTGCCAGCAGTCTGCTCTCCCCTGATCTAGGCGAGCAGTACTTC.

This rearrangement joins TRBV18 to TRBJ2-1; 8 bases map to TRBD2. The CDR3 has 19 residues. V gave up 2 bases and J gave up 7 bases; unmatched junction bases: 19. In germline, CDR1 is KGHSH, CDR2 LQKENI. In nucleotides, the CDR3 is TGTGCCAGCTCACCAAAAAAGTTCGGGTCAGGACGGGAGGGGAATGAGCAGTTCTTC. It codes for CASSPKKFGSGREGNEQFF.

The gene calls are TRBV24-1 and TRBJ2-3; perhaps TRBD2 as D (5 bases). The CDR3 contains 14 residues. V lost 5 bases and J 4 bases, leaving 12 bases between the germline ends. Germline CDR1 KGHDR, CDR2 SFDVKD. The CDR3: CATSVELDSDTQYF. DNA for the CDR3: TGTGCCACCAGTGTGGAACTAGACTCAGATACGCAGTATTTT.

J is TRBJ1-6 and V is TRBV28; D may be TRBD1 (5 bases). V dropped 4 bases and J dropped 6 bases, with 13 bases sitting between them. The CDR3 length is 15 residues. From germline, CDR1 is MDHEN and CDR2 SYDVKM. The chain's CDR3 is CASSSEGRVNSPLHF. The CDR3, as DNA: TGTGCCAGCAGTTCTGAGGGCAGGGTTAATTCACCCCTCCACTTT. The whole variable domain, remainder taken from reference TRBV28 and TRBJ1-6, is DVKVTQSSRYLVKRTGEKVFLECVQDMDHENMFWYRQDPGLGLRLIYFSYDVKMKEKGDIPEGYSVSREKKERFSLILESASTNQTSMYLCASSSEGRVNSPLHFGNGTRLTVT.

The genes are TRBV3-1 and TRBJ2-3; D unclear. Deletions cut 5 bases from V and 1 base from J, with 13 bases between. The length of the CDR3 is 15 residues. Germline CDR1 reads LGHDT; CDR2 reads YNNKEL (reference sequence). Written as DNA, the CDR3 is TGTGCCAGCAGCTCACGGACGGCCCGCACAGATACGCAGTATTTT. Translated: CASSSRTARTDTQYF.

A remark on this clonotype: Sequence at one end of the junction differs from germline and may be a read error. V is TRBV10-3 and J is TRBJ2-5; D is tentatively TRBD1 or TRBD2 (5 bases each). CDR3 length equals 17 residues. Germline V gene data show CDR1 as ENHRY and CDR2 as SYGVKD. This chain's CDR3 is CAVSFGTEVTSYNEQYF. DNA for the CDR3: TGTGCCGTCAGTTTCGGGACCGAAGTTACCTCCTACAATGAGCAGTACTTC.

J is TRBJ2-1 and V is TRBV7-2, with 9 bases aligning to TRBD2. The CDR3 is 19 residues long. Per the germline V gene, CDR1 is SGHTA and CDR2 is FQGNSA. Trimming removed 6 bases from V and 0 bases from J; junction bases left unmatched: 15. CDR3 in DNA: TGTGCCAGCAGTCCGTGGGGGGCTAGCGGGGTTAGCTCCTACAATGAGCAGTTCTTC. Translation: CASSPWGASGVSSYNEQFF.

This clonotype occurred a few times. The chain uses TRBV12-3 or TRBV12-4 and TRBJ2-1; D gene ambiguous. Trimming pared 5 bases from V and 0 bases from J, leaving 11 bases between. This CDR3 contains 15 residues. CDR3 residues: CASSNTARSYNEQFF. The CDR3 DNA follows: TGTGCCAGCAGTAACACCGCCCGCTCCTACAATGAGCAGTTCTTC.

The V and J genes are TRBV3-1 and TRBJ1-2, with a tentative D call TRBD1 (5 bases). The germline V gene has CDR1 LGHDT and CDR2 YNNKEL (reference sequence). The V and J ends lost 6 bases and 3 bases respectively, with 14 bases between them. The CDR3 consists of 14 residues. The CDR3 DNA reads TGTGCCAGCAGACGCCGGGGCCAGGACTATGGCTACACCTTC. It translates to CASRRRGQDYGYTF.

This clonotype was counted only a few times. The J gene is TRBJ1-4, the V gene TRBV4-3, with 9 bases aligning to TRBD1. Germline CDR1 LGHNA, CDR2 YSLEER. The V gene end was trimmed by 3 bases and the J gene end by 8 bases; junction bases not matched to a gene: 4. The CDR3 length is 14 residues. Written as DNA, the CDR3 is TGCGCCAGCAGCCACGGGACAGGGTACGAAAAACTGTTTTTT. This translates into CASSHGTGYEKLFF.

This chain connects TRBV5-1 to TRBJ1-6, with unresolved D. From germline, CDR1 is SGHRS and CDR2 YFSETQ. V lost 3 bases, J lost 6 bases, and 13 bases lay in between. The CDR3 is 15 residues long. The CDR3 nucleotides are TGCGCCAGCAGCTCCGGGTCTACCATTAATTCACCCCTCCACTTT. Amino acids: CASSSGSTINSPLHF.

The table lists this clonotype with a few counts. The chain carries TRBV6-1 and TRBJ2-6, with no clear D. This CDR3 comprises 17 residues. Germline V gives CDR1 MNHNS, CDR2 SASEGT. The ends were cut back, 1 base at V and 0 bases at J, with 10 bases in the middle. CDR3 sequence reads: CASSEDLYPSGANVLTF. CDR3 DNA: TGTGCCAGCAGTGAAGACCTGTACCCCTCTGGGGCCAACGTCCTGACTTTC.

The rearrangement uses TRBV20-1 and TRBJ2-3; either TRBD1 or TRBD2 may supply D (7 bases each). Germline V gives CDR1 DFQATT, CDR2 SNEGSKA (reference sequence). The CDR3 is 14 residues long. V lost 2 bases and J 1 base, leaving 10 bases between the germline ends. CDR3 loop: CSARQGGGTDTQYF. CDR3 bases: TGCAGTGCTAGACAGGGGGGGGGCACAGATACGCAGTATTTT.

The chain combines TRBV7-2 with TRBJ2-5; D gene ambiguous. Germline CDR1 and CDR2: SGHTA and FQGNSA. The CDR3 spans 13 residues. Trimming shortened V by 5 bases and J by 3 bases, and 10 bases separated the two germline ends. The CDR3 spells CASSPRPKETQYF. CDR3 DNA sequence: TGTGCCAGCAGCCCCAGGCCAAAAGAGACCCAGTACTTC.

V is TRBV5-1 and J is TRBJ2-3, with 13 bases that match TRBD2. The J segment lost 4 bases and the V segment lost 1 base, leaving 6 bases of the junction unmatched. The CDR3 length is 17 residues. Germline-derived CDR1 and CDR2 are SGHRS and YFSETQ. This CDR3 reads CASSLMTSGGRADTQYF. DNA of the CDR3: TGCGCCAGCAGCTTGATGACTAGCGGGGGGCGGGCAGATACGCAGTATTTT.

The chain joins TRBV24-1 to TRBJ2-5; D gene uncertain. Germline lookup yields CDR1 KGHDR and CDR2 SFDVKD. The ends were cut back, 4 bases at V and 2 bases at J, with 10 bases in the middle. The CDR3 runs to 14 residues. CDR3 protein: CATSDTGPQETQYF. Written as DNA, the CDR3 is TGTGCCACCAGTGACACTGGGCCGCAAGAGACCCAGTACTTC.